Following are 2 T cell receptor beta chains from one sample sequenced in a study of T cells in localized non-small cell lung cancer (dated by TCRdb to 2018 to 2020). Libraries were prepared through the immunoSEQ multiplex PCR assay. TCRdb stores this immuneACCESS table with in-frame sequences only. Part of the clones is absent; in the studies checked, under half of the shortfall reflects unresolved V genes, and no reason is known for the rest. Within this sample are under 45,000 clones, with roughly four fifths of them counted one time only. The top ten constitute 6.5% to 10% of the sample. The sample here was PBMCs, taken before any cancer treatment. All receptors come from a man aged 40 to 75 with stage II lung adenocarcinoma.

The rearrangement links TRBV5-6 to TRBJ2-3, with D uncertain. V shed 4 bases and J shed 2 bases, with 5 bases lying between them. The CDR3 length is 12 residues. Per germline, CDR1 SGHDT and CDR2 YYEEEE. The CDR3 DNA reads TGTGCCAGCAGCGACCACACAGATACGCAGTATTTT. Translated, it gives CASSDHTDTQYF.

Only one count was recorded for this clone. The gene calls are TRBV6-5 and TRBJ1-5; TRBD1 matches 10 bases. The CDR3 extends over 16 amino acids. The germline V gene encodes CDR1 MNHEY and CDR2 SVGAGI. The V and J ends lost 2 bases and 5 bases, in that order; junction bases with no gene match: 6. CDR3 coding DNA: TGTGCCAGCAGTTACAAATCGGGACAGGGGCATCAGCCCCAGCATTTT. It encodes CASSYKSGQGHQPQHF.